The text below deals with one TCR beta chain. Antigen: not known. This sample stems from a study of post-analysis software for immune sequencing data. Study in general: In terms of disease course, relapsing-remitting, secondary progressive and progressive-relapsing multiple sclerosis were included.

Study outcomes and limitations: A handful of TRBV segments, including TRBV5-6, TRBV5-1 and TRBV20-1, were more frequent in patients than controls. Significantly decreased normalized Chao1 diversity was recorded for multiple sclerosis patients relative to controls. By F measure, samples from a shared preparation batch strongly co-clustered.

The CDR3 runs 15 residues. Trimming took 2 bases from V and 2 from J, leaving 11 bases between them. CDR1 ENHRY and CDR2 SYGVKD come from the germline V gene. Prepared TCR beta cDNA libraries contained unique molecular identifiers. T cells numbering about 0.85 to 11 million gave rise to 400,000 to 550,000 cDNA molecules. TCRdb passed the PCR reads through MiXCR, listing each CDR3 protein once. This sample has a few hundred thousand distinct CDR3 sequences, with roughly 45% found just once. The chain links TRBV10-3 to TRBJ2-3; D possibly corresponds to TRBD2 (5 bases). Material for sequencing was blood. This receptor was taken from a girl aged 5-17 years with multiple sclerosis. CDR3 sequence reads: CAISETRTVTDTQYF. CDR3 bases: TGTGCCATCAGTGAGACTCGGACTGTCACAGATACGCAGTATTTT.